This T cell receptor (beta chain) is drawn from a study of T-cell memory formation after mild COVID-19. TCRdb recomputed calls from the 5' RACE reads with MiXCR, one row per CDR3 protein. Altogether under 400,000 distinct CDR3 sequences are present, approximately 27% being singletons, with the ten largest covering approximately 15%. Germline V gene lookup returns CDR1 LNHDA and CDR2 SQIVND (reference sequence). The CDR3 loop spans 13 amino acids. V was trimmed by 7 bases and J by 8 bases, leaving 15 bases between them. The chain combines TRBV19 with TRBJ1-5; D is uncertain. The TCR comes from an adult woman who had mild COVID-19 (a few samples of this study predate the infection). Cell type and time point are not known. The source material was PBMCs or a T cell subset sorted from them (not recorded which). The DNA for the CDR3 is TGTGCCAGTACCCCGGGTGGTGTAGAGCCCCAGCATTTT. Translated, it gives CASTPGGVEPQHF.